This T cell receptor (beta chain) is from a study of cytomegalovirus exposure and HLA in healthy donors (TCRdb year 2017). General notes on the study: According to a later analysis, one platform produced both the roughly 130 validation repertoires and the roughly 650 repertoires of the first cohort. The study aimed to test whether signatures of past pathogen exposure could be identified by cataloging public T cell receptors. A separate validation cohort of roughly 120 different subjects was used in addition to the approximately 640-subject first cohort. The study combined high-throughput TCR immunosequencing, statistical association of individual TCRs with disease status, and machine learning to predict cytomegalovirus infection status. Points the paper makes about the study in general: A total of about 150 TCR beta chains were listed by the study as associated with cytomegalovirus. Across donors, most TCR sequences were observed very rarely, whereas some public TCRs were present in many individuals. According to the authors, the approach could potentially be generalized to other disease states and immunological phenotypes. The classifier was reported to diagnose cytomegalovirus status with high specificity and sensitivity in both the original and validation cohorts. All 120 repertoires were used to score co-occurrence in the validation cohort in a later analysis, because that analysis had no HLA typing for the cohort. A few of the identified cytomegalovirus-associated TCR beta chains were confirmed in vitro to be specific for cytomegalovirus antigens. A later analysis found that TCRs clustered in the first cohort also tended to co-occur in the roughly 120 validation repertoires, with 94% of cluster scores above 0.

Of note for this clone: It lacks a known antigen. No base-level quality is on record; no much larger clone is a single base apart.

Trimming removed 7 bases from V and 3 bases from J; the gene matches leave 6 bases unexplained. The CDR3 starts with the cysteine, ends with the phenylalanine, and has 14 residues. Left in the record is the CDR3 DNA by itself, 42 bases read in frame from the first base. CDR1 and CDR2 (SNHLY, FYNNEI) derive from the germline V gene. The donors were included in the validation cohort of around 120 subjects, a group kept apart from the 666-subject first cohort. The library was generated by the immunoSEQ multiplex PCR assay. The authors' analysis ran thus. A statistical classification framework was built for diagnosing cytomegalovirus status from the catalog of TCR beta chain sequences. The immuneACCESS repertoire file appears here via TCRdb, limited to in-frame rearrangements. These files lack a portion of the clones; in checked studies, under half of the deficit traces to unresolved V genes, and the cause of the others is not known. The V and J calls and clone size are taken from that table; D and trimming were inferred from the DNA. Counted in this sample were 150,000 to 200,000 clones; roughly nine tenths of them appeared once. The top ten constitute 4.2% of the sample.

The clonotype originates from a young man in good health and CMV-seropositive. The sequencing sample was made of PBMCs. The chain is made from TRBV2 and TRBJ2-7; TRBD2 matches 10 bases in the middle. The CDR3 in this case is CASKGTSESYEQYF. The DNA sequence is given as TGTGCCAGCAAAGGGACTAGCGAAAGCTACGAGCAGTACTTC.